A selection of T cell receptor beta chains follows, all from one sample in a study of spatial heterogeneity in lung cancer. MiXCR was run by TCRdb on the 5' RACE reads, yielding one entry per CDR3 protein. The data hold some 52,000 distinct CDR3 sequences, with approximately 7% observed a single time. The sequencing here drew on PBMCs, taken at surgery. The receptors stem from a female donor with early-stage non-small cell lung cancer. CDR3s include the opening cysteine and the closing phenylalanine or tryptophan. D genes are given only for firm matches. Expanded clones are given a class, and other clones once, few, many or no size at all.

V gene: TRBV9
D gene: .
J gene: TRBJ2-7
clone size: many
CDR3 protein: CASSVGAGYEQYF
CDR3 DNA: TGTGCCAGCAGCGTAGGGGCGGGCTACGAGCAGTACTTC

V gene: TRBV20-1
D gene: .
J gene: TRBJ2-6
clone size: many
CDR3 protein: CSARSPSGANVLTF
CDR3 DNA: TGCAGTGCTAGAAGTCCCTCTGGGGCCAACGTCCTGACTTTC

V gene: TRBV9
D gene: .
J gene: TRBJ2-1
clone size: .
CDR3 protein: CASSVETQSNEQFF
CDR3 DNA: TGTGCCAGCAGCGTAGAGACGCAGAGCAATGAGCAGTTCTTC

V gene: TRBV18
D gene: TRBD1
J gene: TRBJ2-5
clone size: few
CDR3 protein: CASSRAQGARETQYF
CDR3 DNA: TGTGCCAGCTCACGGGCCCAGGGGGCGAGAGAGACCCAGTACTTC

V gene: TRBV7-2
D gene: .
J gene: TRBJ1-2
clone size: many
CDR3 protein: CASSSGPSGYTF
CDR3 DNA: TGTGCCAGCAGCTCCGGACCGTCTGGCTACACCTTC

V gene: TRBV5-1
D gene: .
J gene: TRBJ2-1
clone size: many
CDR3 protein: CASSSRVAYNEQFF
CDR3 DNA: TGCGCCAGCAGCTCCCGTGTAGCTTACAATGAGCAGTTCTTC

V gene: TRBV4-1
D gene: .
J gene: TRBJ2-5
clone size: few
CDR3 protein: CASSQDPPGRQETQYF
CDR3 DNA: TGCGCCAGCAGCCAAGATCCGCCAGGACGGCAAGAGACCCAGTACTTC

V gene: TRBV28
D gene: .
J gene: TRBJ2-1
clone size: many
CDR3 protein: CASTNSRNEQFF
CDR3 DNA: TGTGCCAGCACGAACAGCCGAAATGAGCAGTTCTTC

V gene: TRBV20-1
D gene: .
J gene: TRBJ2-3
clone size: many
CDR3 protein: CSAIQGRASHTQYF
CDR3 DNA: TGCAGTGCTATTCAAGGAAGGGCTAGCCACACGCAGTATTTT

V gene: TRBV2
D gene: .
J gene: TRBJ2-5
clone size: many
CDR3 protein: CASSEGPEETQYF
CDR3 DNA: TGTGCCAGCAGTGAGGGGCCAGAAGAGACCCAGTACTTC

V gene: TRBV10-1
D gene: .
J gene: TRBJ2-3
clone size: many
CDR3 protein: CASSEVGGRTDTQYF
CDR3 DNA: TGCGCCAGCAGTGAAGTGGGGGGGCGCACAGATACGCAGTATTTT

V gene: TRBV19
D gene: TRBD1
J gene: TRBJ1-5
clone size: many
CDR3 protein: CASTTGEGQPQHF
CDR3 DNA: TGTGCCAGTACAACAGGGGAGGGTCAGCCCCAGCATTTT

V gene: TRBV7-8
D gene: .
J gene: TRBJ2-3
clone size: many
CDR3 protein: CASSLARLPDTQYF
CDR3 DNA: TGTGCCAGCAGCTTAGCGCGACTCCCGGATACGCAGTATTTT